A selection of T cell receptor beta chains follows, all from one sample in a study of response to subunit inactivated influenza vaccine. TCRdb re-called the RT-PCR reads with MiXCR, one entry per CDR3 protein. The data show some 520,000 distinct CDR3 sequences, more than 15% seen once. Source: CD4+ T cells sorted from PBMCs, taken less than 30 months after vaccination. These receptors all come from a man aged 45 to 75 who received an inactivated influenza vaccine. The CDR3 runs from the conserved cysteine through the conserved F or W.

>TRBV12-3/TRBV12-4|TRBJ1-5
CASSLGQPQHF
>TRBV12-3/TRBV12-4|TRBJ2-3
CASSPSSISRVYTQYF
>TRBV12-3/TRBV12-4|TRBJ1-5
CASSLRGLNQPQHF
>TRBV15|TRBJ1-5
CATSSRQGWQPQHF
>TRBV11-2|TRBJ2-3
CASSKTAGTGYTDTQYF
>TRBV5-6|TRBJ2-7
CASRKTSYEQYF
>TRBV10-3|TRBJ2-7
CAISDNYEQYF
>TRBV29-1|TRBJ2-3
CSVHVGSDTQYF
>TRBV20-1|TRBJ2-5
CSAPSGTGETQYF
>TRBV28|TRBJ2-7
CASALRQAEQYF
>TRBV3-1|TRBJ2-3
CASSQDPLESDTQYF
>TRBV3-1|TRBJ2-6
CASSPIFSGANVLTF
>TRBV7-2|TRBJ2-5
CASSLNGGLETQYF
>TRBV5-1|TRBJ2-3
CASSLAGEADTQYF
>TRBV10-1|TRBJ2-4
CASSDTGAGIQYF
>TRBV7-9|TRBJ2-5
CASSLAVGSASQETQYF
>TRBV5-6|TRBJ2-7
CASSLRGLAYEQYF
>TRBV3-1|TRBJ2-2
CASSQGIVTGELFF
>TRBV20-1|TRBJ1-2
CSASPPGYTF
>TRBV7-9|TRBJ1-1
CASSPHMNTEAFF
>TRBV10-3|TRBJ2-1
CASWEQGTYNEQFF
>TRBV29-1|TRBJ2-7
CSVEASGSYEQYF
>TRBV14|TRBJ2-1
CASSQGSGGNNEQFF
>TRBV10-3|TRBJ2-3
CAISDSGSGTTQYF
>TRBV7-2|TRBJ1-6
CASSLVRDSPLHF
>TRBV6-2/TRBV6-3|TRBJ2-1
CASFSSYNEQFF
>TRBV6-5|TRBJ2-6
CASSYEHAGANVLTF
>TRBV10-3|TRBJ1-6
CATPGQTNSPLHF
>TRBV7-9|TRBJ2-2
CASSRTGGFTGELFF
>TRBV3-1|TRBJ1-1
CASSLTWQGRGNTEAFF
>TRBV11-2|TRBJ2-3
CASSPQTPDTQYF
>TRBV3-1|TRBJ2-5
CASSQDDRAAQYF
>TRBV7-8|TRBJ2-6
CASSNPFRSGANVLTF
>TRBV6-5|TRBJ2-3
CASSFSSGRTDTQYF
>TRBV5-5|TRBJ1-6
CASSLEFRPYNSPLHF
>TRBV18|TRBJ2-7
CASSPSGLAGGNEQYF
>TRBV5-6|TRBJ1-1
CASSLGPGHLNTEAFF
>TRBV9|TRBJ1-3
CANQLTGFTGNTIYF
>TRBV15|TRBJ2-1
CATSRDVGARYNEQFF
>TRBV28|TRBJ2-5
CASSSSGRGETQYF
>TRBV14|TRBJ2-3
CASRLQGADTQYF
>TRBV2|TRBJ2-7
CASSLTPAGYEQYF
>TRBV7-9|TRBJ1-5
CASSRGRTDNQPQHF
>TRBV12-3/TRBV12-4|TRBJ1-5
CASTSRDQPQHF
>TRBV3-1|TRBJ2-7
CASSQLRGHEQYF